The 4 T cell receptor beta chains below come from one sample, sequenced in a study of CD8 T cells in Susac syndrome. Random hexamers were used to reverse transcribe an amount of about 0.45 to 1 ug RNA. Via MiXCR, TCRdb re-called the immunoSEQ multiplex PCR reads, giving one row per CDR3 protein. Here the sample spans about 200,000 distinct CDR3 sequences, roughly 96% being singletons. Sample: CD4+ T cells from PBMCs. The receptors come from a human donor in good health.

This clonotype has only a few counts. The rearrangement joins TRBV18 to TRBJ2-1; no definite D call. This CDR3 region has 11 residues. Trimming took 3 bases from V and 10 from J, leaving 7 bases between them. Looked up from germline, CDR1 is KGHSH and CDR2 is LQKENI. The chain's CDR3 is CASSPSDEQFF. CDR3 coding DNA: TGTGCCAGCTCACCTTCGGACGAGCAGTTCTTC.

The chain recombines TRBV20-1 with TRBJ2-1; perhaps TRBD2 as D (7 bases). V was clipped by 2 bases and J by 1 base, with 12 bases between them. The CDR3 is 15 amino acids. CDR1 is DFQATT and CDR2 is SNEGSKA in the germline V gene (reference sequence). CDR3 in DNA: TGCAGTGCTAGAACGGGGGGCAATTCCTACAATGAGCAGTTCTTC. It translates to CSARTGGNSYNEQFF.

The J gene is TRBJ2-2, the V gene TRBV29-1; 9 bases agree with TRBD2. CDR3 length: 16 residues. The junction had 9 bases not matched to a gene; V was cut back by 6 bases and J by 1 base. Germline values: CDR1 SQVTM, CDR2 ANQGSEA. CDR3 protein: CSVGTASGMNTGELFF. In DNA, the CDR3 is TGCAGCGTCGGGACGGCTAGCGGGATGAACACCGGGGAGCTGTTTTTT.

In this sample, this clonotype turned up once. The chain carries TRBV20-1 and TRBJ1-2; 12 positions agree with TRBD1. CDR1 DFQATT and CDR2 SNEGSKA come from the germline V gene (reference sequence). Germline trimming cut 1 base from V and 5 bases from J; bases unmatched to any gene: 14. This CDR3 spans 18 amino acids. CDR3 sequence reads: CSARGQTSGTGGGYGYTF. Written as DNA, the CDR3 is TGCAGTGCTAGAGGCCAAACTTCCGGGACAGGGGGCGGGTATGGCTACACCTTC.